A single TCR beta chain is shown here with its context. The antigen remains undetermined. This specimen belongs to a study of vaccination effects on CD4 cells after COVID-19. Assay: immunoSEQ multiplex PCR; the TCRdb copy retains only in-frame clones and omits some. The data show under 65,000 clones, with around 86% seen just once and roughly 2.2% held by the top ten. Germline values: CDR1 SGHTA, CDR2 FQGNSA. Trimming took off 5 bases at V and 0 bases at J, with 8 bases between the two ends. This CDR3 region has 15 residues. Sequencing in the ViraFEST assay came after antigen-specific CD4+ T cells had been expanded with viral peptide pools, which were used to stimulate PBMC. Investigators separated out CD4+ T cells once around nine days of culture had passed. Vaccinated recipients, who were negative for nucleocapsid antibodies, had no history of SARS-CoV-2 infection.

V is TRBV7-2 and J is TRBJ2-6; D gene unclear. This clonotype was sampled from a human donor who received a COVID-19 vaccine. The starting material was CD4+ T cells from PBMCs cultured with HCoV-229E spike peptides, obtained before COVID-19 vaccination. In nucleotides, the CDR3 is TGTGCCAGCAGCCAACTCCGCTCTGGGGCCAACGTCCTGACTTTC. Translation: CASSQLRSGANVLTF.